The 2 T cell receptor beta chains reported below all come from one sample, sequenced in a study of T cell repertoires in cytomegalovirus infection. TCRdb analysed the reads with MiXCR anew, one entry per CDR3 protein. Of 200,000 to 300,000 distinct CDR3 sequences detected, 9% to 15% appear once; the ten largest clones hold 1.6%. The sequenced material came from PBMCs. These receptors were taken from a human donor in good health (CMV status not recorded). Some clones in this sample may be carry-over from other donors' samples.

This clonotype was found many times. The chain carries TRBV24-1 and TRBJ2-2, with a possible D match to TRBD1 (6 bases). CDR1 KGHDR and CDR2 SFDVKD come from the germline V gene. The CDR3 has 17 residues. The V end was cut by 7 bases, the J end by 6 bases, with 23 bases between. Here the CDR3 reads CATSATIGPAGAGELFF. The CDR3 DNA sequence: TGTGCCACCAGCGCAACGATTGGGCCCGCAGGGGCCGGGGAGCTGTTTTTT.

About this clonotype: Possible read error: a much larger clone is one base away. The chain has TRBV6-1 and TRBJ2-2; possibly TRBD1 or TRBD2 for D (5 bases each). This CDR3 has 15 residues. Per germline, CDR1 MNHNS and CDR2 SASEGT. The CDR3: CASTSGTQNTRELFF. In DNA, the CDR3 is TGTGCCAGCACCTCCGGGACGCAGAACACCAGGGAGCTGTTTTTT.